The 20 T cell receptor beta chains given below trace back to one sample, sequenced in a study of beta chain features in type 1 diabetes. These receptors lack a known antigen. Expressed TCRB transcripts were sequenced because the entire RNA isolate underwent reverse transcription. Using immunoSEQ multiplex PCR, the repertoire was profiled, and TCRdb retains in-frame clones only, with some absent. The sample has 250,000 to 300,000 clones; 20% to 25% are singletons. Notes on the study in general: Type 1 diabetes patients had moderately but significantly shorter TCRB CDR3s in all four CD4+ subsets.

Input material: naive CD4+ T cells from blood. The receptors come from a woman aged 30 to 39 with type 1 diabetes.

There are a few counts of this clone. This chain uses TRBV29-1 with TRBJ1-5, with D tentatively TRBD1 (5 bases). Germline V gene sequence: CDR1 SQVTM, CDR2 ANQGSEA. The CDR3 contains 13 residues. The V end lost 5 bases, the J end lost 6 bases, and 14 bases lay between the germline ends. CDR3 in amino acids: CSVRLQGAQPQHF. For the CDR3, the DNA is TGCAGCGTTCGCCTGCAGGGTGCTCAGCCCCAGCATTTT.

This clone was counted only a few times. The J gene is TRBJ2-1, the V gene TRBV29-1; TRBD2 matches 8 bases. The CDR3 is made up of 14 amino acids. Trimming took 4 bases from V and 4 from J; bases not matched to a gene: 6. Germline V gene sequence: CDR1 SQVTM, CDR2 ANQGSEA. The CDR3 loop is CSVGTSFIYNEQFF. For the CDR3, the DNA is TGCAGCGTTGGGACTAGCTTCATTTACAATGAGCAGTTCTTC.

The chain carries TRBV30 and TRBJ2-1; 11 bases are a match to TRBD2. The ends lost 4 bases at V and 4 bases at J; junction bases unmatched: 9. This CDR3 region has 16 residues. Per the germline V gene, CDR1 is GTSNPN and CDR2 is SVGIG (reference sequence). The CDR3 reads CAWTGATSGSYNEQFF. The CDR3 nucleotides are TGTGCCTGGACCGGAGCTACTAGCGGGAGTTACAATGAGCAGTTCTTC.

This clone has more than one count but fewer than ten. This chain links TRBV28 with TRBJ1-1, with a possible D match to TRBD1 (5 bases). Germline lookup yields CDR1 MDHEN and CDR2 SYDVKM. V was trimmed by 3 bases and J by 1 base, leaving 9 bases between them. CDR3 length: 14 amino acids. The CDR3 nucleotides read TGTGCCAGCAGTTTGGACACTGGGAACACTGAAGCTTTCTTT. Its protein product is CASSLDTGNTEAFF.

In its sample, this clone was seen a few times. The rearrangement joins TRBV29-1 to TRBJ2-2; TRBD2 matches at 9 bases. The CDR3 totals 16 residues. V lost 5 bases, J lost 4 bases, and 11 bases stayed unmatched. Germline V gene data show CDR1 as SQVTM and CDR2 as ANQGSEA. Here the CDR3 reads CSVQAIAGEGTGELFF. The CDR3 DNA follows: TGCAGCGTTCAGGCGATAGCGGGAGAGGGCACCGGGGAGCTGTTTTTT.

There are a few counts of this clone. The chain joins TRBV29-1 to TRBJ2-2; D is possibly TRBD1 (6 bases). V was clipped by 6 bases and J by 5 bases, with 13 bases between them. This CDR3 contains 13 residues. Germline loops: CDR1 SQVTM, CDR2 ANQGSEA. CDR3 region: CSVAHRATGELFF. In DNA form, the CDR3 reads TGCAGCGTAGCACACAGGGCGACCGGGGAGCTGTTTTTT.

CDR3 in amino acids: CASSPRQQETQYF. The CDR3, as DNA: TGTGCCAGCAGCCCAAGACAGCAAGAGACCCAGTACTTC. The gene calls are TRBV7-6 and TRBJ2-5; D perhaps matches TRBD1 (5 bases). This CDR3 comprises 13 residues. Germline V lookup: CDR1 SGHVS, CDR2 FNYEAQ. V was trimmed by 5 bases and J by 2 bases, leaving 9 bases between them.

This clone was seen only a few times. Other DNA sequences in the sample encode the same CDR3. The gene calls are TRBV30 and TRBJ2-7; D unclear. The V end lost 0 bases, the J end lost 4 bases, and 7 bases lay between the germline ends. This CDR3 contains 12 residues. Germline values: CDR1 GTSNPN, CDR2 SVGIG (reference sequence). This chain's CDR3 is CAWSVLGYEQYF. The CDR3 nucleotides are TGTGCCTGGAGTGTCCTCGGGTACGAGCAGTACTTC.

There are a few counts of this clone. J is TRBJ1-2 and V is TRBV18; TRBD1 aligns across 8 bases. The germline gives CDR1 KGHSH, CDR2 LQKENI. V dropped 2 bases and J dropped 7; count of bases not matched to a gene: 12. This CDR3 has 16 amino acids. In nucleotides, the CDR3 is TGTGCCAGCTCACCATCAGCAGGGGGCGAGGTACTTGGCTACACCTTC. This translates into CASSPSAGGEVLGYTF.

This clone came up a few times. V and J are TRBV2 and TRBJ1-1; tentatively, D is TRBD1 (6 bases). The CDR3 has 14 amino acids. The V end lost 6 bases, the J end lost 4 bases, and 15 bases lay between the germline ends. Germline lookup yields CDR1 SNHLY and CDR2 FYNNEI. DNA of the CDR3: TGTGCCAGCAGAAAACAGGGTTTCGGCACTGAAGCTTTCTTT. This codes for CASRKQGFGTEAFF.

CDR3 DNA: TGTGCCAGCAGCGTAGATCCTAGCGGGATGAGCGAGCAGTACTTC. Its translation: CASSVDPSGMSEQYF. J is TRBJ2-7 and V is TRBV9; 9 bases are a match to TRBD2. The germline V gene encodes CDR1 SGDLS and CDR2 YYNGEE. With V trimmed by 0 bases and J by 6 bases, 7 bases remained unmatched. This CDR3 contains 15 residues.

CDR3 coding DNA: TGTGCCTGGAGTGTAGGGACAGCGGGGGGCTATGGCTACACCTTC. Translated: CAWSVGTAGGYGYTF. The chain joins TRBV30 to TRBJ1-2, with 7 bases that match TRBD1. Germline trimming cut 0 bases from V and 4 bases from J; bases unmatched to any gene: 8. CDR3 length equals 15 residues. Per the germline V gene, CDR1 is GTSNPN and CDR2 is SVGIG (reference sequence).

This clone was seen only a few times. The J gene is TRBJ2-7, the V gene TRBV5-6, with D perhaps matching TRBD2 (5 bases). The CDR3 runs to 15 residues. CDR1 and CDR2 from the germline V gene are SGHDT and YYEEEE. With 3 bases removed from V and 3 bases from J, the gap between germline ends came to 16 bases. CDR3 in amino acids: CASSYSPGIFYEQYF. DNA for the CDR3: TGTGCCAGCAGCTATTCACCGGGGATCTTCTACGAGCAGTACTTC.

This clone showed up just a few times. The J gene is TRBJ2-7, the V gene TRBV7-9; 11 nucleotides match TRBD2. The CDR3 is 17 amino acids. The germline V gene has CDR1 SEHNR and CDR2 FQNEAQ (reference sequence). V shed 1 base, J shed 2 bases, and the junction held 7 bases outside the gene matches. In nucleotides, the CDR3 is TGTGCCAGCAGCTTAGAAACCCAACTAGCGGGGGCCTACGAGCAGTACTTC. The encoded protein is CASSLETQLAGAYEQYF.

The genes are TRBV7-2 and TRBJ2-2, with 7 bases matching TRBD2. V trimming: 7 bases; J trimming: 5 bases; junction bases outside the gene matches: 10. Germline CDR1 is SGHTA and CDR2 is FQGNSA. The CDR3 contains 15 residues. The CDR3 protein is CASNWGGSGTGELFF. CDR3 DNA sequence: TGTGCCAGCAATTGGGGCGGGAGTGGGACCGGGGAGCTGTTTTTT.

This clone was observed a handful of times. The chain carries TRBV18 and TRBJ2-1; 8 bases agree with TRBD2. The V gene end was trimmed by 2 bases and the J gene end by 9 bases; junction bases not matched to a gene: 6. The CDR3 runs to 14 residues. Germline V gene lookup returns CDR1 KGHSH and CDR2 LQKENI. The CDR3 loop is CASSPALAVAEQFF. The DNA for the CDR3 is TGTGCCAGCTCACCAGCACTAGCGGTGGCTGAGCAGTTCTTC.

The chain combines TRBV4-1 with TRBJ2-1; TRBD2 matches 11 bases. After removal of 0 bases from V and 8 bases from J, the junction contained 12 bases not matched to a gene. Germline V gene lookup returns CDR1 MGHRA and CDR2 YSYEKL. The CDR3 sequence is 18 residues long. CDR3 sequence reads: CASSQDPTTSGGGDEQFF. CDR3 nucleotide sequence: TGCGCCAGCAGCCAAGATCCGACAACTAGCGGGGGTGGCGATGAGCAGTTCTTC.

This clone came up once. The DNA for the CDR3 is TGTGCCAGCAGCTACCGGGGGGGCGTGGATTTCCGGACAGATACGCAGTATTTT. As protein: CASSYRGGVDFRTDTQYF. The chain uses TRBV7-9 and TRBJ2-3, with 8 bases aligning to TRBD2. The CDR3 extends over 18 amino acids. Germline values: CDR1 SEHNR, CDR2 FQNEAQ (reference sequence). With V trimmed by 4 bases and J by 3 bases, 15 bases remained unmatched. The variable domain in full, completed from reference TRBV7-9 and TRBJ2-3, reads DTGVSQNPRHKITKRGQNVTFRCDPISEHNRLYWYRQTLGQGPEFLTYFQNEAQLEKSRLLSDRFSAERPKGSFSTLEIQRTEQGDSAMYLCASSYRGGVDFRTDTQYFGPGTRLTVL.

There are a few counts of this clone. The chain has TRBV7-9 and TRBJ2-7; 10 nucleotides align to TRBD1. The CDR3 runs to 14 residues. V lost 1 base and J lost 5; bases outside the gene matches: 2. Per germline, CDR1 SEHNR and CDR2 FQNEAQ (reference sequence). The CDR3 loop reads CASSLGQGAHEQYF. For the CDR3, the DNA is TGTGCCAGCAGCTTAGGACAGGGGGCCCACGAGCAGTACTTC.

CDR3 DNA: TGTGCCAGCAGCTTGCGGCAGGGGGTTGAAACTGAAGCTTTCTTT. As protein: CASSLRQGVETEAFF. The chain employs TRBV5-6 and TRBJ1-1, with 7 bases fitting TRBD1. The J segment lost 5 bases and the V segment lost 1 base, leaving 8 bases of the junction unmatched. Per the germline V gene, CDR1 is SGHDT and CDR2 is YYEEEE. The CDR3 extends over 15 amino acids.